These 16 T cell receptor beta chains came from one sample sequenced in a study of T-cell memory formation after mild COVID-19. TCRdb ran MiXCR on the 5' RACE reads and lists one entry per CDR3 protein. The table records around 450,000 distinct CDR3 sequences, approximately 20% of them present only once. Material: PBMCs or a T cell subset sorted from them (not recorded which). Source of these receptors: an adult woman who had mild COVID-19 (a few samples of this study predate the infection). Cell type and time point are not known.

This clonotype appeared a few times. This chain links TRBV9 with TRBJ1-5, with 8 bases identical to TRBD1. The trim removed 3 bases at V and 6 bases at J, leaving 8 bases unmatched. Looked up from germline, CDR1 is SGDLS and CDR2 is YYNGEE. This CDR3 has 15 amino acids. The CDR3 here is CASSAPGQGGQPQHF. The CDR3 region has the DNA TGTGCCAGCAGCGCCCCAGGACAGGGAGGTCAGCCCCAGCATTTT. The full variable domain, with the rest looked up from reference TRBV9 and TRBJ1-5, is DSGVTQTPKHLITATGQRVTLRCSPRSGDLSVYWYQQSLDQGLQFLIQYYNGEERAKGNILERFSAQQFPDLHSELNLSSLELGDSALYFCASSAPGQGGQPQHFGDGTRLSIL.

Written as DNA, the CDR3 is TGTGCCAGCAGTGCTGGACAGGGCCCCTATGGCTACACCTTC. Its translation is CASSAGQGPYGYTF. This chain joins TRBV6-1 and TRBJ1-2; 8 positions match TRBD1. V trimming: 4 bases; J trimming: 4 bases; junction bases outside the gene matches: 5. Germline assignment: CDR1 MNHNS and CDR2 SASEGT. The CDR3 contains 14 residues.

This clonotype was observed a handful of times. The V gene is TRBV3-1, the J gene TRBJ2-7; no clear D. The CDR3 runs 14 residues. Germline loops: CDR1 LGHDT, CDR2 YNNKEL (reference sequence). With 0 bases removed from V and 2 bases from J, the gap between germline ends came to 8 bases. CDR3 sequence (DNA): TGTGCCAGCAGCCAAGAATGGCGCACCTACGAGCAGTACTTC. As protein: CASSQEWRTYEQYF.

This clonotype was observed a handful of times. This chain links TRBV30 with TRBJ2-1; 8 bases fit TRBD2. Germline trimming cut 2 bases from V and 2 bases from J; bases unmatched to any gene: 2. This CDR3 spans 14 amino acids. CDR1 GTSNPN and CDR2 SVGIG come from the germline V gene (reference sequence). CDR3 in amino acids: CAWSPLAAYNEQFF. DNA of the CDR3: TGTGCCTGGAGTCCACTAGCGGCCTACAATGAGCAGTTCTTC.

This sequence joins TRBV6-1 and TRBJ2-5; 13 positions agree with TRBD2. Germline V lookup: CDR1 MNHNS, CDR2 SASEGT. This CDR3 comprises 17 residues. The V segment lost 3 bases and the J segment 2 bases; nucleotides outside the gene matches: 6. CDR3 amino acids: CASSDNGLAGVQETQYF. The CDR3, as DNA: TGTGCCAGCAGTGATAATGGACTAGCGGGAGTACAAGAGACCCAGTACTTC.

The CDR3 region is CATSEASVRETQYF. The CDR3 DNA sequence: TGTGCCACCAGTGAGGCTAGCGTCAGAGAGACCCAGTACTTC. The V call is TRBV24-1, the J call TRBJ2-5, with D perhaps TRBD2 (6 bases). V was shortened by 4 bases and J by 4 bases, with 12 bases between the two germline ends. From germline, CDR1 is KGHDR and CDR2 SFDVKD. This CDR3 has 14 amino acids.

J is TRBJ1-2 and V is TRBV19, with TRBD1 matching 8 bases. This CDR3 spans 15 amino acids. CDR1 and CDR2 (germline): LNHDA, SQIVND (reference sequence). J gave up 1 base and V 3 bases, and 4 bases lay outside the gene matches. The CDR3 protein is CASSIQGALNYGYTF. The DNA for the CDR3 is TGTGCCAGTAGTATTCAGGGGGCCCTTAACTATGGCTACACCTTC.

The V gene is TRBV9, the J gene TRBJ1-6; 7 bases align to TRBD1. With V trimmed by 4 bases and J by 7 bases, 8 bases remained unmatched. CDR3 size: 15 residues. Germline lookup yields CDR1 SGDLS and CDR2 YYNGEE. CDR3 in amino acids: CASSPQTGPNSPLHF. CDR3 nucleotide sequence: TGTGCCAGCAGCCCCCAGACAGGGCCCAATTCACCCCTCCACTTT.

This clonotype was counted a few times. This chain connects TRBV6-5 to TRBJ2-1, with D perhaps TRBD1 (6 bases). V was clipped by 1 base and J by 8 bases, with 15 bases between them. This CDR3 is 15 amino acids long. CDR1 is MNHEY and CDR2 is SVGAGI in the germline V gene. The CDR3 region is CASSYFLTGLHEQFF. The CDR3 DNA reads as TGTGCCAGCAGTTACTTCCTAACAGGGTTGCATGAGCAGTTCTTC.

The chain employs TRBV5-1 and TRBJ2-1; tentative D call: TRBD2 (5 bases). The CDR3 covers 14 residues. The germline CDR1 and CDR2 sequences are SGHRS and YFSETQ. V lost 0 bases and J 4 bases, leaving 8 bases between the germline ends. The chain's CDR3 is CASSLGGRYNEQFF. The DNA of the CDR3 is TGCGCCAGCAGCTTGGGAGGGCGGTACAATGAGCAGTTCTTC. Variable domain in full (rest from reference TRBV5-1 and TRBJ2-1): KAGVTQTPRYLIKTRGQQVTLSCSPISGHRSVSWYQQTPGQGLQFLFEYFSETQRNKGNFPGRFSGRQFSNSRSEMNVSTLELGDSALYLCASSLGGRYNEQFFGPGTRLTVL.

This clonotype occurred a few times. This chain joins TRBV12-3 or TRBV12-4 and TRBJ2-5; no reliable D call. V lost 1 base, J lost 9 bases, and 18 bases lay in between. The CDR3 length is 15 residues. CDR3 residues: CASSLDSQVRLAQYF. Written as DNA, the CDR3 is TGTGCCAGCAGTTTAGACAGCCAAGTACGTTTGGCCCAGTACTTC.

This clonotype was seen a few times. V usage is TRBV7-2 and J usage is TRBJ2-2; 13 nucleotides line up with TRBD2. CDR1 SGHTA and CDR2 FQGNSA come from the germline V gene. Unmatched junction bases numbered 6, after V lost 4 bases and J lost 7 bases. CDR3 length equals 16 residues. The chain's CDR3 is CASSWTSGRGVGELFF. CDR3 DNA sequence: TGTGCCAGCAGCTGGACTAGCGGGAGAGGGGTCGGGGAGCTGTTTTTT.

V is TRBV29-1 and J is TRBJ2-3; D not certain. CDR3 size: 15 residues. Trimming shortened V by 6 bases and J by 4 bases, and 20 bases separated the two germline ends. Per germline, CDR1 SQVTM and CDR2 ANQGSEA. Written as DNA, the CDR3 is TGCAGCGTGGTAAGGGTATACCGGGCGCCAGATACGCAGTATTTT. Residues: CSVVRVYRAPDTQYF.

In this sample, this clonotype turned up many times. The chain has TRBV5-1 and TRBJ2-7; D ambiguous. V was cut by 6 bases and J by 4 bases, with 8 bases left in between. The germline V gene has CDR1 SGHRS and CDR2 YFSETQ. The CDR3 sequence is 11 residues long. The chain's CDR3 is CASKGEYEQYF. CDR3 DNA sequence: TGCGCCAGCAAAGGTGAATACGAGCAGTACTTC.

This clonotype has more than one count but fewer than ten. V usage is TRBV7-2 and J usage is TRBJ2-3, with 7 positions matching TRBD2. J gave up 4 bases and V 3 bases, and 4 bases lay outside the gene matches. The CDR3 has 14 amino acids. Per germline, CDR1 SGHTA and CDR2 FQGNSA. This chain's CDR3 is CASSLGGRPDTQYF. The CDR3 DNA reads TGTGCCAGCAGCTTGGGCGGGAGACCAGATACGCAGTATTTT.

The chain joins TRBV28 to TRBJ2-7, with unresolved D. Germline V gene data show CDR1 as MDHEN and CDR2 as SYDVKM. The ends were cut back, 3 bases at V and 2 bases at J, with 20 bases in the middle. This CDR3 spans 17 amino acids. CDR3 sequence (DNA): TGTGCCAGCAGTTTGATCGGTGCGCGGCAGACAACCTACGAGCAGTACTTC. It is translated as CASSLIGARQTTYEQYF.